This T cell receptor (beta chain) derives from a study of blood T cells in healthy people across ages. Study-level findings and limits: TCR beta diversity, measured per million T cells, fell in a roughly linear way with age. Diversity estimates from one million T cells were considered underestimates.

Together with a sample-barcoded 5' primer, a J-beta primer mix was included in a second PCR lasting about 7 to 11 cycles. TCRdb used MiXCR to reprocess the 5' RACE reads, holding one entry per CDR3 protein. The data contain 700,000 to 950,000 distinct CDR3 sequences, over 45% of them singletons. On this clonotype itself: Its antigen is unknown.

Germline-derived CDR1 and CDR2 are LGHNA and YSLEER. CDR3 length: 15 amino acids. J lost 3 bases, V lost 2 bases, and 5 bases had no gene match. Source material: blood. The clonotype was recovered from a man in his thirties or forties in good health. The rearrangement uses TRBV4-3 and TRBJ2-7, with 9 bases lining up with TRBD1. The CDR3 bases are TGCGCCAGCAGCCAAAAGGACAGGGGAATCTACGAGCAGTACTTC. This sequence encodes CASSQKDRGIYEQYF.